This T cell receptor beta chain was captured by sequencing in a study of blood T cell repertoires in COVID-19. In the study overall: The analysed material was cDNA or gDNA that came from T cells, B-cell-depleted T cells, or PBMCs.

Trimming removed 10 bases at V and 4 bases at J, with 20 bases between. This CDR3 is built from 14 residues. Germline V lookup: CDR1 MNHEY, CDR2 SVGAGI. Study members were between about 18 and 100 years old and lived in some 26 US regions. Assignments of participants to cohorts depended upon their own reported clinical history. Under the authors' procedure: Estimated nucleated cell counts came from reference gene primer amplification. Method: immunoSEQ multiplex PCR; TCRdb's copy keeps in-frame clones and lacks some. D and trimming come from the DNA, and the V and J calls and clone size come from that table. This table has about 250,000 clones, roughly 90% appearing once.

The V call is TRBV6-5, the J call TRBJ2-7; D is possibly TRBD2 (5 bases). The sequencing input was PBMCs or T cells enriched from blood (not recorded which). This TCR was recovered from a woman between 25 and 40 years old with acute COVID-19. For the CDR3, the DNA is TGTGCCACCCAGGCCAGGACTCCTTTATACGAGCAGTACTTC. It codes for CATQARTPLYEQYF.